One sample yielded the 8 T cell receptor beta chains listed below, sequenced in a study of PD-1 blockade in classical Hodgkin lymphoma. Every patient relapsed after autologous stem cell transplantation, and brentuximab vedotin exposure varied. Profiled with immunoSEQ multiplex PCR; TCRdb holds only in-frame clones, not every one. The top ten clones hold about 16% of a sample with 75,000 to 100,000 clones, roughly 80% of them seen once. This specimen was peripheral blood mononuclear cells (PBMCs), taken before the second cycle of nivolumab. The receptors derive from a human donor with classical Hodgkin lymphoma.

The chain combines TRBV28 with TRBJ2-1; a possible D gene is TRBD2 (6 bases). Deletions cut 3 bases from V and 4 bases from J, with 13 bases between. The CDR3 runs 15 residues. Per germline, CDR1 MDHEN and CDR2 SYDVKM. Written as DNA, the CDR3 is TGTGCCAGCAGTTTTTGGAGGGAGACATACAATGAGCAGTTCTTC. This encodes CASSFWRETYNEQFF.

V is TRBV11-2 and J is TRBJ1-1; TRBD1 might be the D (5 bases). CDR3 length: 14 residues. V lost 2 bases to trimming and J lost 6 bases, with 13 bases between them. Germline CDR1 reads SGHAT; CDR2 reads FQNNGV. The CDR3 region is CASSLSGGAAEAFF. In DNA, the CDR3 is TGTGCCAGCAGCTTAAGCGGGGGAGCCGCTGAAGCTTTCTTT.

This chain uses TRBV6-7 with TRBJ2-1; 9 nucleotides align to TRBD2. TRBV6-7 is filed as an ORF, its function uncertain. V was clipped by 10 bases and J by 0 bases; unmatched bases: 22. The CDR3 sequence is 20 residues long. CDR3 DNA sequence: TGTGCCACCGACAACGGAGAGGTACTAGCGGGTGGGGACTCCTACAATGAGCAGTTCTTC. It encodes CATDNGEVLAGGDSYNEQFF.

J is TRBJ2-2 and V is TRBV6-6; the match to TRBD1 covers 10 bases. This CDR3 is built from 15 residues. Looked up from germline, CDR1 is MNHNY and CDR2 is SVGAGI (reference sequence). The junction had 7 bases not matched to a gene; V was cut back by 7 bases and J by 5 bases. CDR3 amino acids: CASNAVGQGTGELFF. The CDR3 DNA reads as TGTGCCAGCAACGCCGTGGGACAGGGGACCGGGGAGCTGTTTTTT.

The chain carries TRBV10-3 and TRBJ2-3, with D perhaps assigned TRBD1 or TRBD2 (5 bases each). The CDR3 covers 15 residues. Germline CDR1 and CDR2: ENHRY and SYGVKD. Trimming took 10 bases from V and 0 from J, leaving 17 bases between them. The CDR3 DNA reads TGTGCCACGGCAGAGGGGTCGGAAAGCACAGATACGCAGTATTTT. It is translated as CATAEGSESTDTQYF.

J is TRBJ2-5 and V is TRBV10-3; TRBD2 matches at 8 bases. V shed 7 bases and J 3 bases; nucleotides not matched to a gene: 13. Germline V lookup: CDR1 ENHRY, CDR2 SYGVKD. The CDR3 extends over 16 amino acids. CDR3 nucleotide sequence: TGTGCCATCAAGTTCCGGCCGGGAGGGGAGGAAGAGACCCAGTACTTC. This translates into CAIKFRPGGEEETQYF.

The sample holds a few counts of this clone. This CDR3 reads CASSFDLINTGELFF. DNA for the CDR3: TGCGCCAGCAGCTTCGATTTAATTAACACCGGGGAGCTGTTTTTT. The chain combines TRBV5-1 with TRBJ2-2, with no clear D. In germline, CDR1 is SGHRS, CDR2 YFSETQ. V shed 2 bases and J shed 2 bases, with 10 bases lying between them. The CDR3 is 15 amino acids.

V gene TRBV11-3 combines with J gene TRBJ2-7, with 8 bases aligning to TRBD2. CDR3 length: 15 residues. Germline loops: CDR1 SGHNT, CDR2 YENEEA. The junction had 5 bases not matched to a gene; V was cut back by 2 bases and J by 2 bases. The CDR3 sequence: CASSLRSGITYEQYF. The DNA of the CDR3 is TGTGCCAGCAGCTTACGTAGCGGGATAACCTACGAGCAGTACTTC.